One and the same sample provided the 12 T cell receptor beta chains below, sequenced in a study of cytomegalovirus exposure and HLA in healthy donors (dated by TCRdb to 2015 to 2018). Library preparation was by the immunoSEQ multiplex PCR assay. The multiplex PCR relied on a mix of 60 forward primers for TCR Vbeta segments and 13 reverse primers for TCR Jbeta segments. TCRdb limited this immuneACCESS table to in-frame rearrangements with V and J called. A share of clones is missing; checked studies link under half to unresolved V genes, and the rest is unexplained. The sample table records roughly 190,000 clones; roughly 80% of these occur just once. 6.3% of the sample comes from the top ten. Input material: PBMCs. These receptors came from a man aged 35 to 55 in good health and CMV-seropositive.

The chain has TRBV7-2 and TRBJ2-1; unclear D gene. The CDR3 is 13 residues long. Germline CDR1 SGHTA, CDR2 FQGNSA. The V and J ends lost 4 bases and 7 bases respectively, with 11 bases between them. CDR3 in DNA: TGTGCCAGCAGCTATGTTATCGGGAATGAGCAGTTCTTC. Translation: CASSYVIGNEQFF.

This chain links TRBV19 with TRBJ2-1, with TRBD2 identical over 7 bases. The CDR3 consists of 13 residues. Trimming at V came to 0 bases and at J to 9 bases, leaving 2 bases not matched to a gene. CDR1 and CDR2 (germline): LNHDA, SQIVND (reference sequence). CDR3 nucleotide sequence: TGTGCCAGTAGTATAGAACTAGCGCCTGAGCAGTTCTTC. This gives the protein CASSIELAPEQFF.

The genes are TRBV28 and TRBJ2-7; TRBD1 might be the D (5 bases). Per germline, CDR1 MDHEN and CDR2 SYDVKM. The CDR3 is made up of 15 amino acids. Trimming left V 4 bases short and J 3 bases short, with 16 bases between. The CDR3 bases are TGTGCCAGCAGTTCCCGGACATATCGGAACTACGAGCAGTACTTC. Its translation: CASSSRTYRNYEQYF.

The chain combines TRBV19 with TRBJ1-2; a weak D match, TRBD1 (6 bases). Germline CDR1 LNHDA, CDR2 SQIVND (reference sequence). V shed 5 bases and J shed 9 bases, with 22 bases lying between them. CDR3 size: 15 residues. The chain's CDR3 is CASSLYAGGRRRYTF. The CDR3 DNA reads as TGTGCCAGTAGTCTTTACGCCGGGGGGCGCCGGCGCTACACCTTC. The full variable domain, its missing parts supplied by reference TRBV19 and TRBJ1-2, is DGGITQSPKYLFRKEGQNVTLSCEQNLNHDAMYWYRQDPGQGLRLIYYSQIVNDFQKGDIAEGYSVSREKKESFPLTVTSAQKNPTAFYLCASSLYAGGRRRYTFGSGTRLTVV.

J is TRBJ2-7 and V is TRBV21-1; the tabulated D call, TRBD2, remains unverified against the DNA. TRBV21-1 is a known pseudogene. This CDR3 contains 17 residues. For the CDR3, the DNA is TGTGCCAGCAGCAAAGCGCTGCGACTAGCGGAGTTCCACGAGCAGTACTTC. The encoded protein is CASSKALRLAEFHEQYF.

This clone showed up many times. The gene calls are TRBV18 and TRBJ1-5, with D possibly being TRBD1 (5 bases). CDR3 length: 14 amino acids. V shed 3 bases and J shed 5 bases, with 11 bases lying between them. The germline V gene encodes CDR1 KGHSH and CDR2 LQKENI. The CDR3 loop reads CASSPGTGDQPQHF. The DNA of the CDR3 is TGTGCCAGCTCACCCGGGACGGGAGATCAGCCCCAGCATTTT. The whole variable domain, filled in from reference TRBV18 and TRBJ1-5, reads NAGVMQNPRHLVRRRGQEARLRCSPMKGHSHVYWYRQLPEEGLKFMVYLQKENIIDESGMPKERFSAEFPKEGPSILRIQQVVRGDSAAYFCASSPGTGDQPQHFGDGTRLSIL.

The chain carries TRBV5-1 and TRBJ1-2, with 8 bases identical to TRBD1. This CDR3 is built from 14 residues. With 0 bases clipped from V and 4 bases from J, the junction kept 2 bases outside the gene matches. The germline V gene has CDR1 SGHRS and CDR2 YFSETQ. CDR3 residues: CASSLEGTGYGYTF. CDR3 nucleotide sequence: TGCGCCAGCAGCTTGGAGGGGACAGGCTATGGCTACACCTTC.

The genes are TRBV5-6 and TRBJ1-2, with D perhaps TRBD1 (6 bases). This CDR3 region has 13 residues. Germline CDR1 SGHDT, CDR2 YYEEEE. Deletions cut 4 bases from V and 2 bases from J, with 9 bases between. The CDR3 spells CASSHDRNYGYTF. The CDR3 DNA reads TGTGCCAGCAGCCACGACAGGAACTATGGCTACACCTTC.

The rearrangement links TRBV7-2 to TRBJ1-1; a weak D match, TRBD1 (6 bases). Germline values: CDR1 SGHTA, CDR2 FQGNSA. V shed 4 bases and J shed 5 bases, with 14 bases lying between them. The CDR3 contains 14 residues. CDR3 nucleotides: TGTGCCAGCAGCTCCAGGGGACCTGGGACTGAAGCTTTCTTT. It yields the protein CASSSRGPGTEAFF. Full variable domain (rest looked up from reference TRBV7-2 and TRBJ1-1): GAGVSQSPSNKVTEKGKDVELRCDPISGHTALYWYRQSLGQGLEFLIYFQGNSAPDKSGLPSDRFSAERTGGSVSTLTIQRTQQEDSAVYLCASSSRGPGTEAFFGQGTRLTVV.

This clone was observed a single time. The chain employs TRBV5-1 and TRBJ2-1; 7 bases map to TRBD2. This CDR3 has 16 residues. V was clipped by 3 bases and J by 1 base; unmatched bases: 7. In germline, CDR1 is SGHRS, CDR2 YFSETQ. CDR3 region: CASSSDRAGSYNEQFF. Here the CDR3 DNA reads TGCGCCAGCAGCTCCGATCGAGCGGGGTCCTACAATGAGCAGTTCTTC.

The V gene is TRBV18, the J gene TRBJ2-1; the D gene is possibly TRBD1 (5 bases). The germline CDR1 and CDR2 sequences are KGHSH and LQKENI. V lost 6 bases and J 5 bases, leaving 20 bases between the germline ends. CDR3 length: 16 residues. The CDR3 DNA reads as TGTGCCAGCTCCACCCAGAGGAGTATGGGGCACAATGAGCAGTTCTTC. Its translation is CASSTQRSMGHNEQFF.

This CDR3 reads CASSLAPLYEQFF. The CDR3 nucleotides read TGTGCCAGCAGCTTAGCCCCTCTATATGAGCAGTTCTTC. This chain uses TRBV7-6 with TRBJ2-1; D is uncertain. Germline V gene data show CDR1 as SGHVS and CDR2 as FNYEAQ. Trimming pared 0 bases from V and 8 bases from J, leaving 8 bases between. The CDR3 has 13 residues.